This T cell receptor (beta chain) was obtained from a study of response to subunit inactivated influenza vaccine. General study points: Authors suggested each seasonal influenza vaccination recruits few new T cells.

This clonotype was seen only a few times. Its antigen is still unknown. TCRdb recomputed calls from the RT-PCR reads with MiXCR, one row per CDR3 protein. The sample has more than 400,000 distinct CDR3 sequences, over 9.5% seen once. Sequencing was performed on PBMCs from blood, taken 35 to 45 days after vaccination. The TCR sequence derives from a man in his forties or fifties who received an inactivated influenza vaccine.

In DNA, the CDR3 is TGCAGTGCTAGGGAGAATTCACCCCTCCACTTT. This codes for CSARENSPLHF. J is TRBJ1-6 and V is TRBV20-1, with D hard to call. Trimming took off 3 bases at V and 7 bases at J, with 4 bases between the two ends. This CDR3 comprises 11 residues. Germline values: CDR1 DFQATT, CDR2 SNEGSKA (reference sequence).